This paragraph covers one T cell receptor beta chain sequence. Its cognate antigen is unknown. Sequenced by immunoSEQ multiplex PCR; TCRdb stores in-frame clones only, minus some. The repertoire consists of 84,000 or so clones, with about nine tenths occurring once and the leading ten covering approximately 3.2%. V lost 5 bases and J lost 1; bases outside the gene matches: 22. The germline gives CDR1 LGHDT, CDR2 YNNKEL (reference sequence). The CDR3 sequence is 22 residues long. These data originate in a study of T cell responses to AZD1222 COVID-19 vaccine. The study, taken as a whole, reports: Seropositivity was recorded at baseline in only a handful of AZD1222 recipients. Clonal diversity was possibly underestimated, and the donors were mostly white British, with more females. After the peak T cell response, and only then, were repertoires sampled.

V is TRBV3-1 (or the pseudogene TRBV3-2) and J is TRBJ2-4; TRBD2 agrees at 11 bases. This TCR came from an adult who received the AZD1222 COVID-19 vaccine. The sample was peripheral blood, taken 28 days after the second AZD1222 dose. The CDR3 DNA reads as TGTGCCAGCAGCGGGTGGTTGTTTCCGGGACTAGCGGAAGGAGGGGCCAAAAACATTCAGTACTTC. Its translation is CASSGWLFPGLAEGGAKNIQYF.